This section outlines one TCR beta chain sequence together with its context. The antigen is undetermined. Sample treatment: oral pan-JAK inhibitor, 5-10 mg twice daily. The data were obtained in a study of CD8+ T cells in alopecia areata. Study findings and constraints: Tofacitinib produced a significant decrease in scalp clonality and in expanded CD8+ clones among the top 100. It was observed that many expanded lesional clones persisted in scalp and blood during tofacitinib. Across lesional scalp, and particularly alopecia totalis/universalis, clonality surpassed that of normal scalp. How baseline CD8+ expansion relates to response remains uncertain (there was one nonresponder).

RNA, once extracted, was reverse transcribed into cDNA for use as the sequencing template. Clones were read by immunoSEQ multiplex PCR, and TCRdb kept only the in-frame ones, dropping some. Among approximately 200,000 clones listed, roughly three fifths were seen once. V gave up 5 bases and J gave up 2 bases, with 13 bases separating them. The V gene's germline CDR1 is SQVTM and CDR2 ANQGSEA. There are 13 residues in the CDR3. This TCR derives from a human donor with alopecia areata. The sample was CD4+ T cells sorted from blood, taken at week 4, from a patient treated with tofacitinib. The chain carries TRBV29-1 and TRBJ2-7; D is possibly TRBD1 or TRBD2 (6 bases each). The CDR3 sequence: CSVTGRYTYEQYF. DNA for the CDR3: TGCAGCGTTACAGGGAGGTATACCTACGAGCAGTACTTC.